This T cell receptor (beta chain) stems from a study of T cells in Graves' hyperthyroidism and ophthalmopathy. There were TCR beta CDR3 regions amplified from RNA transcripts. Carried out on the TCR CDR3, a first-round RT-PCR used the HTBI primer set. TCRdb reprocessed the multiplex PCR reads with MiXCR, giving one entry per CDR3 protein. The table shows 250,000 to 300,000 distinct CDR3 sequences, with 13% to 15% occurring only once. The CDR3 is 12 amino acids. CDR1 and CDR2 from the germline V gene are LGHDT and YNNKEL (reference sequence). V trimming: 4 bases; J trimming: 6 bases; junction bases outside the gene matches: 3. This clonotype was seen ten or more times.

The gene calls are TRBV3-1 and TRBJ2-7; 7 bases are a match to TRBD1. This clonotype was obtained from a woman aged 40-49 years with Graves' hyperthyroidism that later progressed to Graves' ophthalmopathy. Material for sequencing was blood. CDR3 protein: CASSPTGLEQYF. CDR3 bases: TGTGCCAGCAGCCCGACAGGGCTCGAGCAGTACTTC.